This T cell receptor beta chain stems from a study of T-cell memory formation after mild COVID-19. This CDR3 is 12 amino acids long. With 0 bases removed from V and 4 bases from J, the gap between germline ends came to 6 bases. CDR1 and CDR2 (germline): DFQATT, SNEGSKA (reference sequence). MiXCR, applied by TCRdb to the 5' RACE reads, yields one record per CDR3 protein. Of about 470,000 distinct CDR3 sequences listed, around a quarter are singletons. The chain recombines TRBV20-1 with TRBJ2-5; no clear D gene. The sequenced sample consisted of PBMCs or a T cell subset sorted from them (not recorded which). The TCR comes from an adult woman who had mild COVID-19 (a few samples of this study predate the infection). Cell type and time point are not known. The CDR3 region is CSARDWLETQYF. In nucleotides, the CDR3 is TGCAGTGCTAGAGATTGGCTAGAGACCCAGTACTTC.